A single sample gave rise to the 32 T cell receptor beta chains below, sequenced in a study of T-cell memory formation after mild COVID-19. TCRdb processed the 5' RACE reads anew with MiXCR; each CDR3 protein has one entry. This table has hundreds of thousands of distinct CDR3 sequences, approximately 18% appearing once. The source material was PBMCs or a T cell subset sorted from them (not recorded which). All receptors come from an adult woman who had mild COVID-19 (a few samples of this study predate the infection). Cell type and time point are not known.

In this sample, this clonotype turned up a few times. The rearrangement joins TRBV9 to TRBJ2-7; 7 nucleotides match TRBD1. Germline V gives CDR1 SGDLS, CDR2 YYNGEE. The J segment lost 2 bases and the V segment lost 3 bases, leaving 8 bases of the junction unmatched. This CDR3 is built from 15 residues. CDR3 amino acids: CASSATGAPTYEQYF. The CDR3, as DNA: TGTGCCAGCAGCGCAACAGGGGCACCTACCTACGAGCAGTACTTC.

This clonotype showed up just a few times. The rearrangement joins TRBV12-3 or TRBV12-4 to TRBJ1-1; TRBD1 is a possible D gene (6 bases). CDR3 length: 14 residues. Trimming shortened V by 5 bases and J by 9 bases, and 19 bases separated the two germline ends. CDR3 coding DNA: TGTGCCAGCAGTGTTCAGGGGACGGGACTTAAAGCTTTCTTT. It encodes CASSVQGTGLKAFF.

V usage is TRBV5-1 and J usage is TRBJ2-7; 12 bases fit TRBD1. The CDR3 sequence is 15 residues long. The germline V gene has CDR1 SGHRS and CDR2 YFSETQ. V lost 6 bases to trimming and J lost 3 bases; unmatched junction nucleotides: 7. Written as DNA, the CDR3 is TGCGCCAGCACCCAAGGGACAGGGGGCTTCTACGAGCAGTACTTC. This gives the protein CASTQGTGGFYEQYF.

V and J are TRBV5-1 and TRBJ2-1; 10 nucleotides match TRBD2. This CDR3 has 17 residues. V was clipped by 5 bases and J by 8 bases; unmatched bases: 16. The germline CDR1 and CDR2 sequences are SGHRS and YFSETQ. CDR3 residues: CASRFEGIAGGIDEQFF. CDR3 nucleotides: TGCGCCAGCAGGTTCGAGGGGATAGCGGGGGGTATCGATGAGCAGTTCTTC.

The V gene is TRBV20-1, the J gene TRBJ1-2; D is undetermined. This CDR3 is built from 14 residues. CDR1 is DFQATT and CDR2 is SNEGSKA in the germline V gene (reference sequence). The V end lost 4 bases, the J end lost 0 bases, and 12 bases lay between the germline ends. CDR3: CSATRSGSNYGYTF. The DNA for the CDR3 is TGCAGTGCTACTCGTTCGGGCTCTAACTATGGCTACACCTTC.

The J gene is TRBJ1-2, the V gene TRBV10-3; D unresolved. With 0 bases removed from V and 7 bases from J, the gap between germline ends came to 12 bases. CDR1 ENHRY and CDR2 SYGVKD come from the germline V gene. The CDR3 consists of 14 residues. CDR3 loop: CAISESIRVGGYTF. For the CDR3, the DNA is TGTGCCATCAGTGAGTCTATCAGAGTGGGTGGCTACACCTTC.

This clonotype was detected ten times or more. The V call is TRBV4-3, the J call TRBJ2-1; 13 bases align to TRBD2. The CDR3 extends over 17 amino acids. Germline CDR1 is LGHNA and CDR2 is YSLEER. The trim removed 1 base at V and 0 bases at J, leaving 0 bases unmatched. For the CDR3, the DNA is TGCGCCAGCAGCCAAGGGACTAGCGGGAGCTCCTACAATGAGCAGTTCTTC. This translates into CASSQGTSGSSYNEQFF.

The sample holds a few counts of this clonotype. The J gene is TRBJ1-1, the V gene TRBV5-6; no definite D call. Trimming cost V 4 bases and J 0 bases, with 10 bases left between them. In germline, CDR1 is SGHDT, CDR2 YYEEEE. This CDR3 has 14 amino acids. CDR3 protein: CASSPPPMNTEAFF. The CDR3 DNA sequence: TGTGCCAGCAGCCCCCCCCCGATGAACACTGAAGCTTTCTTT. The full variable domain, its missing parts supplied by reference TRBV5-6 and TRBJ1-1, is DAGVTQSPTHLIKTRGQQVTLRCSPKSGHDTVSWYQQALGQGPQFIFQYYEEEERQRGNFPDRFSGHQFPNYSSELNVNALLLGDSALYLCASSPPPMNTEAFFGQGTRLTVV.

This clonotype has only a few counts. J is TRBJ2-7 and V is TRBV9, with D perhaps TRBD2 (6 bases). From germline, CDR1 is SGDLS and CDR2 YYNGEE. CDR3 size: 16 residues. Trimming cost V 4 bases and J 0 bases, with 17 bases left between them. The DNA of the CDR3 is TGTGCCAGCAGCCCCCTTCCTGCGGGGTCCTCCTACGAGCAGTACTTC. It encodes CASSPLPAGSSYEQYF. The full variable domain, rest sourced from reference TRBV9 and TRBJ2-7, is DSGVTQTPKHLITATGQRVTLRCSPRSGDLSVYWYQQSLDQGLQFLIQYYNGEERAKGNILERFSAQQFPDLHSELNLSSLELGDSALYFCASSPLPAGSSYEQYFGPGTRLTVT.

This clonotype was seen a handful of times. The CDR3 bases are TGTGCCAGCAGACTGGACAGGGGAGGGTCTGAAGCTTTCTTT. Its translation is CASRLDRGGSEAFF. The rearrangement uses TRBV12-3 or TRBV12-4 and TRBJ1-1; 9 nucleotides line up with TRBD1. The CDR3 has 14 amino acids. The J segment lost 6 bases and the V segment lost 6 bases, leaving 8 bases of the junction unmatched.

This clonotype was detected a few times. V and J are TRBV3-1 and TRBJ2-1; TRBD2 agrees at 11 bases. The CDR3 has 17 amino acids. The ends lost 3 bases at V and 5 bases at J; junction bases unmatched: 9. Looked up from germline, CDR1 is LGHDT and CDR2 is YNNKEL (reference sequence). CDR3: CASSQSLLAGAHNEQFF. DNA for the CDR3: TGTGCCAGCAGCCAGTCCCTACTAGCGGGGGCTCACAATGAGCAGTTCTTC.

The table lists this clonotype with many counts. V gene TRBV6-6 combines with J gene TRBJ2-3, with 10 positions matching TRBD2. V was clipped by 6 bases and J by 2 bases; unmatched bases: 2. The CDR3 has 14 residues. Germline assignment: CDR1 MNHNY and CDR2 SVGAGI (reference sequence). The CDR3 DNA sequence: TGTGCCAGCAGGACTAGCGGGTTCACAGATACGCAGTATTTT. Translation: CASRTSGFTDTQYF.

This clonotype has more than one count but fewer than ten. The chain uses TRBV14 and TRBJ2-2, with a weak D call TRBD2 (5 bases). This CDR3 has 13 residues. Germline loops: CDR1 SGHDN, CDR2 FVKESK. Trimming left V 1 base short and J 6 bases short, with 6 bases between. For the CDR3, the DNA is TGTGCCAGCAGCCAAGTAGCGCCCGGGGAGCTGTTTTTT. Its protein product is CASSQVAPGELFF.

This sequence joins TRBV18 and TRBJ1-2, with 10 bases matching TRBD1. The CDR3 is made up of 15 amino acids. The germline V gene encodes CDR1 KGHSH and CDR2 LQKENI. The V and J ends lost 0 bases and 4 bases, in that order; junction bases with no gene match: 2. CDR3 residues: CASSPPDRGIYGYTF. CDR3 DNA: TGTGCCAGCTCACCACCGGACAGGGGGATCTATGGCTACACCTTC.

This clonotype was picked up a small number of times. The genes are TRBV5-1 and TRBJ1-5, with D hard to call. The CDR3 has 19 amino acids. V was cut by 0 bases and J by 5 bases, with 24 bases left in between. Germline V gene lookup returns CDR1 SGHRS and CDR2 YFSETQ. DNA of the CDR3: TGCGCCAGCAGCTTGGGCCCAGAAATAACAAGGGCATTTCATCAGCCCCAGCATTTT. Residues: CASSLGPEITRAFHQPQHF.

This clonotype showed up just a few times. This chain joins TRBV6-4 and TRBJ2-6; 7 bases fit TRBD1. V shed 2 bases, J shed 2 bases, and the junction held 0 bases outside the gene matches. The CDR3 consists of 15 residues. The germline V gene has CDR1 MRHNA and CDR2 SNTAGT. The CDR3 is CASSDTGAGANVLTF. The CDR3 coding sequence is TGTGCCAGCAGTGACACAGGGGCTGGGGCCAACGTCCTGACTTTC.

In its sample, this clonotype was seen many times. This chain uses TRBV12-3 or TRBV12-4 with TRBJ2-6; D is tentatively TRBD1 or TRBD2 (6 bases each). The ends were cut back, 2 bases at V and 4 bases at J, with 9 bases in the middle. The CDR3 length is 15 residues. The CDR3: CASSLRGAGANVLTF. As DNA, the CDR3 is TGTGCCAGCAGTTTAAGGGGGGCGGGGGCCAACGTCCTGACTTTC.

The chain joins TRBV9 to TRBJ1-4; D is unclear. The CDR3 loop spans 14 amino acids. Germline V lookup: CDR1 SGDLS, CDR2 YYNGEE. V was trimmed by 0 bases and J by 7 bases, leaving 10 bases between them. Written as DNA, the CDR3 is TGTGCCAGCAGCGTAGGAAGTTGGGGTGAAAAACTGTTTTTT. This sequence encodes CASSVGSWGEKLFF.

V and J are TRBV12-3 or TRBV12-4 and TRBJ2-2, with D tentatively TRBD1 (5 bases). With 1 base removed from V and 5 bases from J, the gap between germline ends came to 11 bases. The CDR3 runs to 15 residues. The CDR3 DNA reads TGTGCCAGCAGTTTAGACGCAGGGTATACCGGGGAGCTGTTTTTT. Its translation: CASSLDAGYTGELFF.

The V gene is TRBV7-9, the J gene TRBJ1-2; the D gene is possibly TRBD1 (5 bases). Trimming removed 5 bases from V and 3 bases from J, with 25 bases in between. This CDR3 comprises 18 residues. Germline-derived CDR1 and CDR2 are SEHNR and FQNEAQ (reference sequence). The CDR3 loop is CASSHDDDRDPLYYGYTF. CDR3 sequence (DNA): TGTGCCAGCAGCCATGATGACGACCGGGACCCGTTATACTATGGCTACACCTTC. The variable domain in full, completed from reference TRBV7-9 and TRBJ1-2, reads DTGVSQNPRHKITKRGQNVTFRCDPISEHNRLYWYRQTLGQGPEFLTYFQNEAQLEKSRLLSDRFSAERPKGSFSTLEIQRTEQGDSAMYLCASSHDDDRDPLYYGYTFGSGTRLTVV.

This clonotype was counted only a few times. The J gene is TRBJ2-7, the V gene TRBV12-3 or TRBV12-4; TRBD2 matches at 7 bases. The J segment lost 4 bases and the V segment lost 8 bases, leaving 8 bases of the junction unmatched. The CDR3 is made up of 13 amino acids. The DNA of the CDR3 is TGTGCCAGCGGCCTAGGCGGGGGATACGAGCAGTACTTC. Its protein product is CASGLGGGYEQYF.

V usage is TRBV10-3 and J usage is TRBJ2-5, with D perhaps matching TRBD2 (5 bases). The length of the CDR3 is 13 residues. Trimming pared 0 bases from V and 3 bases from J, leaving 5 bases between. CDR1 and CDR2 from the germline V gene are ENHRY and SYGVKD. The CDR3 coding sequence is TGTGCCATCAGTGAGTCGAGGGAAGAGACCCAGTACTTC. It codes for CAISESREETQYF.

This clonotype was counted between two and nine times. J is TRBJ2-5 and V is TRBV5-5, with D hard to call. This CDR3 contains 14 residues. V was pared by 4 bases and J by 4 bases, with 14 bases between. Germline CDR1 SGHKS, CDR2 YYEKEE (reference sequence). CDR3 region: CASSAESTGETQYF. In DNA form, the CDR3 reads TGTGCCAGCAGCGCGGAGAGTACCGGAGAGACCCAGTACTTC.

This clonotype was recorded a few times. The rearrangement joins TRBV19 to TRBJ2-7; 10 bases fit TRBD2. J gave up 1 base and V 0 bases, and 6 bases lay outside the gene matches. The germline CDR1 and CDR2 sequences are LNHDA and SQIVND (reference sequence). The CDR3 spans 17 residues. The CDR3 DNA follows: TGTGCCAGTAGTATAGATCTCCCTAGCGGGGGTTCCTACGAGCAGTACTTC. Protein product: CASSIDLPSGGSYEQYF. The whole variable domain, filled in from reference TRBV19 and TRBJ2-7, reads DGGITQSPKYLFRKEGQNVTLSCEQNLNHDAMYWYRQDPGQGLRLIYYSQIVNDFQKGDIAEGYSVSREKKESFPLTVTSAQKNPTAFYLCASSIDLPSGGSYEQYFGPGTRLTVT.

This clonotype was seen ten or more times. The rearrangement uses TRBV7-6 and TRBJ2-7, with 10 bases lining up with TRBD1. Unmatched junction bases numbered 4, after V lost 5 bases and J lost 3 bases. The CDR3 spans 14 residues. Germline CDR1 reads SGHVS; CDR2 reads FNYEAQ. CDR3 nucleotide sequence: TGTGCCAGCAGCGCGGGACAGGGGATCTACGAGCAGTACTTC. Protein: CASSAGQGIYEQYF. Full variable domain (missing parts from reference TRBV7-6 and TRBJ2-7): GAGVSQSPRYKVTKRGQDVALRCDPISGHVSLYWYRQALGQGPEFLTYFNYEAQQDKSGLPNDRFSAERPEGSISTLTIQRTEQRDSAMYRCASSAGQGIYEQYFGPGTRLTVT.

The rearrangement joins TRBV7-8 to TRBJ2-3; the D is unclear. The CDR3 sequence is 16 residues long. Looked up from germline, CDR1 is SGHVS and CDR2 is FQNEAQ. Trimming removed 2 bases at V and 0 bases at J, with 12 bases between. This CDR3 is CASSLSRPISTDTQYF. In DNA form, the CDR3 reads TGTGCCAGCAGCTTATCCAGGCCCATTAGCACAGATACGCAGTATTTT.

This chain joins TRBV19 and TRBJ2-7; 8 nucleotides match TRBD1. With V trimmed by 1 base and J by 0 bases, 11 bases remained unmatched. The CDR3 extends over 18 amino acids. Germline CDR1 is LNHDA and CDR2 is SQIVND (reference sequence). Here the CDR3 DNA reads TGTGCCAGTAGTATAGCCCTATTAGGACAGGGAAACTCCTACGAGCAGTACTTC. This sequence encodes CASSIALLGQGNSYEQYF. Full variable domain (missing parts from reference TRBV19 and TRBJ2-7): DGGITQSPKYLFRKEGQNVTLSCEQNLNHDAMYWYRQDPGQGLRLIYYSQIVNDFQKGDIAEGYSVSREKKESFPLTVTSAQKNPTAFYLCASSIALLGQGNSYEQYFGPGTRLTVT.

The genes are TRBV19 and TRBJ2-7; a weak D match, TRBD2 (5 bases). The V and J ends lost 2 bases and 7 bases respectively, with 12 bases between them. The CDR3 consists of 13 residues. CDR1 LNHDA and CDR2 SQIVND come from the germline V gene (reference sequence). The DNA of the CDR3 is TGTGCCAGTAGTATAACGGGGTCGGGGGAGCAGTACTTC. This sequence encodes CASSITGSGEQYF.

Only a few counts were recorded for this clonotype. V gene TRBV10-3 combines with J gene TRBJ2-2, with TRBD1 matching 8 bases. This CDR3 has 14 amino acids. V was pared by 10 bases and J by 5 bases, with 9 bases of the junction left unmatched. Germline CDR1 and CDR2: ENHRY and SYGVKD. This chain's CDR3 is CATRTGISTGELFF. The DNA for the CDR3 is TGTGCCACCCGGACAGGGATTTCTACCGGGGAGCTGTTTTTT.

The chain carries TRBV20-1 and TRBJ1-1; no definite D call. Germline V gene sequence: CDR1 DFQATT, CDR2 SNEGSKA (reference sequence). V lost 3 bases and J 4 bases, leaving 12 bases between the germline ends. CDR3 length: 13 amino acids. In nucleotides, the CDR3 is TGCAGTGCTAGGGGTCTTCGAGGCACTGAAGCTTTCTTT. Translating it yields CSARGLRGTEAFF.

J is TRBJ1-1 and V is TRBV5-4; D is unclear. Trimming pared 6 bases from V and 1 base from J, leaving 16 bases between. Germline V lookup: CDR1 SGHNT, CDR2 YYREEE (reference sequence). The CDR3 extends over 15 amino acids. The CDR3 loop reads CASTVSLGANTEAFF. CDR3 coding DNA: TGTGCCAGCACCGTATCTTTGGGAGCGAACACTGAAGCTTTCTTT.

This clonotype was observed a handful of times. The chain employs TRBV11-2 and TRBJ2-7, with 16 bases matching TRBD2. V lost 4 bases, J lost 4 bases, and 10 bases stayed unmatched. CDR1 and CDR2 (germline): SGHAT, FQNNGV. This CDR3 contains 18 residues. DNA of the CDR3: TGTGCCAGCAGCTCCGCCGGGACTAGCGGGAGGGATATGTACGAGCAGTACTTC. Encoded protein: CASSSAGTSGRDMYEQYF. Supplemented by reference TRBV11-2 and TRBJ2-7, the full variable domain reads EAGVAQSPRYKIIEKRQSVAFWCNPISGHATLYWYQQILGQGPKLLIQFQNNGVVDDSQLPKDRFSAERLKGVDSTLKIQPAKLEDSAVYLCASSSAGTSGRDMYEQYFGPGTRLTVT.